The present T cell receptor beta chain was sequenced within a study of early T cells in non-severe SARS-CoV-2 infection. Study-level information: Bulk RNA taken from unsorted whole blood was sequenced, leaving chains unpaired.

As regards this clonotype: Its antigen is as yet unknown.

The CDR3 runs 16 residues. The germline gives CDR1 KGHSH, CDR2 LQKENI. The ends lost 3 bases at V and 1 base at J; junction bases unmatched: 4. Study-wide points: VDJdb matching favored anti-spike CD8 responses, missing private and CD4 specificities.

Unique molecular identifier tags were affixed to discrete cDNA molecules. TCRdb ran MiXCR on the 5' RACE reads and lists one entry per CDR3 protein. The sample consists of some 30,000 distinct CDR3 sequences, about 8.2% of them appearing once. The receptor was derived from an adult who was a healthcare worker with PCR-confirmed SARS-CoV-2 infection or an uninfected control (not recorded which). Sequenced material: whole blood. The V and J genes are TRBV18 and TRBJ2-1; 9 nucleotides line up with TRBD1. CDR3 loop: CASSPPDRGSYNEQFF. CDR3 nucleotide sequence: TGTGCCAGCTCACCCCCGGACAGGGGTTCCTACAATGAGCAGTTCTTC.